This T cell receptor (beta chain) emerged from a study of shared clonotypes between healthy human individuals. The ends lost 3 bases at V and 5 bases at J; junction bases unmatched: 9. CDR1 and CDR2 (germline): SQVTM, ANQGSEA. The CDR3 is 14 residues long. Naive CD8 populations comprised CD45RO-negative cells positively selected for CCR7, excluding terminally differentiated effector memory CD45RA+ cells. In the case of this clone: Antigen: not known.

Findings and limits, study-wide: Larger estimated richness was generally seen in naive subsets than in memory subsets. Clonotypes which were not shared had lower generation probabilities than clonotypes that all four donors shared. The low donor count limited represented genetic and exposure-history diversity.

Every subset's genomic DNA went evenly onto several immunoSEQ plates. TCRdb's table, derived via immunoSEQ multiplex PCR, lists solely in-frame clones and lacks some. The sample has more than 2 million clones; about 94% are singletons. The rearrangement links TRBV29-1 to TRBJ2-7; 8 bases are a match to TRBD1. Sequenced material: naive CD8+ T cells sorted from blood. The sequence was obtained from a man younger than 35 in good health. The chain's CDR3 is CSVEPGGEGNEQYF. CDR3 coding DNA: TGCAGCGTTGAGCCAGGGGGCGAAGGGAACGAGCAGTACTTC.